This T cell receptor beta chain came from a study of technical replicates of blood from several donors. Germline V lookup: CDR1 KGHSH, CDR2 LQKENI. The germline V and J ends were trimmed by 4 bases and 6 bases, with 9 bases remaining between them. The CDR3 is made up of 12 amino acids. Sequencing used immunoSEQ multiplex PCR; TCRdb keeps in-frame clones, though not all of them. The sample includes some 60,000 clones, about nine tenths seen only once; the top ten take less than 5%. This chain connects TRBV18 to TRBJ1-1, with TRBD1 as a possible D gene (6 bases). The receptor was derived from a human donor in good health. Some clones in this sample may be carry-over from other donors' samples. Sequenced sample: PBMCs. The CDR3, as DNA: TGTGCCAGCTCACAACAGGGCGCTGAAGCTTTCTTT. It specifies CASSQQGAEAFF.